This T cell receptor beta chain comes out of a study of blood T cells in healthy people across ages. The authors ran a second PCR of roughly 6 to 12 cycles using a sample-barcoded 5' primer and a J-beta primer mix. A 12-random-nucleotide template-switch adaptor tagged each cDNA molecule. TCRdb itself ran the 5' RACE reads through MiXCR, one entry per CDR3 protein. The sample consists of over 1,200,000 distinct CDR3 sequences, around 59% of them appearing once. Trimming shortened V by 5 bases and J by 0 bases, and 16 bases separated the two germline ends. The CDR3 spans 16 residues. Germline V CDR1 and CDR2: SGHAT, FQNNGV. Only one count was recorded for this clonotype.

The origin of this receptor is a man aged 18 to 29 in good health. The sample taken for sequencing was blood. This chain uses TRBV11-2 with TRBJ1-2; D unresolved. Here the CDR3 reads CASSPSPGSTNYGYTF. In DNA form, the CDR3 reads TGTGCCAGCAGCCCCTCTCCGGGGTCCACTAACTATGGCTACACCTTC.